This TCR beta chain emerged from a study of control samples from healthy donors and cancer patients. Germline V gene data show CDR1 as SGHDT and CDR2 as YYEEEE. The CDR3 contains 15 residues. The V end was cut by 3 bases, the J end by 4 bases, with 16 bases between. Repertoires were generated with immunoSEQ multiplex PCR, while TCRdb's copy carries only in-frame clones and drops some. The data contain around 71,000 clones, just over 90% of them singletons. The sample comprised PBMCs. This rearrangement joins TRBV5-6 to TRBJ2-5; D may be TRBD2 (5 bases). This receptor was identified in a woman between 45 and 65 years old with colorectal cancer. The CDR3 is CASSSRSGWVETQYF. CDR3 nucleotide sequence: TGTGCCAGCAGCTCGAGGTCGGGGTGGGTAGAGACCCAGTACTTC.